This T cell receptor (beta chain) was recorded in a study of cytomegalovirus exposure and HLA in healthy donors. Findings and caveats of the study: Presence/absence comparisons presumed near-even sequencing depth among donors. Rates of TCR association differed by HLA locus in a later analysis, with DRB1 highest and HLA-C lowest.

Turning to this clone: The antigen is unknown.

Vbeta (60) and Jbeta (13) primers were used in the PCR. Per the study methods: A later analysis tallied some 80 million unique TCR beta chains, around 10 million of them shared. Profiling relied on immunoSEQ multiplex PCR, and the TCRdb table lists in-frame clones only, not all of them. That table supplies the V and J calls and clone size; D and trimming were determined from the DNA. The data hold about 200,000 clones, with roughly 73% observed a single time. V was clipped by 0 bases and J by 3 bases; unmatched bases: 5. The CDR3 runs to 15 residues. Germline CDR1 is MGHRA and CDR2 is YSYEKL. The sample was PBMCs. V usage is TRBV4-1 and J usage is TRBJ2-7; 7 nucleotides agree with TRBD1. This receptor was obtained from a woman in her thirties in good health and CMV-seronegative. The CDR3 DNA follows: TGCGCCAGCAGCCAAGATCCCACAGGGGTCTACGAGCAGTACTTC. Its translation: CASSQDPTGVYEQYF.